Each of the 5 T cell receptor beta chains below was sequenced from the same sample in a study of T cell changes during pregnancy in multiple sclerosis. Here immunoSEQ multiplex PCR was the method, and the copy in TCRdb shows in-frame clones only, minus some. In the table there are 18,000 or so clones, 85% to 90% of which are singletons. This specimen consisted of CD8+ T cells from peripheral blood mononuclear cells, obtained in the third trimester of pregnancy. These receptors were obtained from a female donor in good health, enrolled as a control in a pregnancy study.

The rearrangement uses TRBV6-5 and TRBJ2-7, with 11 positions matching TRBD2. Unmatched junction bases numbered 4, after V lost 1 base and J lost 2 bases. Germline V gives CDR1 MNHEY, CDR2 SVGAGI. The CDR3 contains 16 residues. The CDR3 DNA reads TGTGCCAGCAGTTACTTTAGCGGGGGGGGTCCCTACGAGCAGTACTTC. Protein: CASSYFSGGGPYEQYF.

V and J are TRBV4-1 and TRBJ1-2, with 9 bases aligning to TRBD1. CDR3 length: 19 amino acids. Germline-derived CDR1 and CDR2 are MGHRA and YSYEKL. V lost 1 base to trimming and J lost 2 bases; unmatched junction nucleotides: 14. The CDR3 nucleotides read TGCGCCAGCAGCCAAGTTCTAGAGGACAGGGGAAGGGAAAACTATGGCTACACCTTC. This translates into CASSQVLEDRGRENYGYTF.

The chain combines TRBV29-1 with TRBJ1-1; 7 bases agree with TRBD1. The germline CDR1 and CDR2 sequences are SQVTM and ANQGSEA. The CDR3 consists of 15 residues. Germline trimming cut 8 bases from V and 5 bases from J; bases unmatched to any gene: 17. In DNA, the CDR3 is TGCAGCACTACTGGAGGGGGCAGTATAAGGACTGAAGCTTTCTTT. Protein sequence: CSTTGGGSIRTEAFF.

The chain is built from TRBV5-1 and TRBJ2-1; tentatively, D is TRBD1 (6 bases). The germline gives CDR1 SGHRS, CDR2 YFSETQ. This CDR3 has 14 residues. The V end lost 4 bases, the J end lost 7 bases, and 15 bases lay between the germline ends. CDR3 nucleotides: TGCGCCAGCAGCATGGGACCTCAGGGGAATGAGCAGTTCTTC. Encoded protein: CASSMGPQGNEQFF.

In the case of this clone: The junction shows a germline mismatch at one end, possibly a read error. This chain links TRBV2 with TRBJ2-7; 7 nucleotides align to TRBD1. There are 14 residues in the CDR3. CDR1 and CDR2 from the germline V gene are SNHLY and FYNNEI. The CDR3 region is CTSMEQGFSYEQYF. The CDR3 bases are TGTACCAGCATGGAACAGGGGTTCTCCTACGAGCAGTACTTC.